These T cell receptor beta chains were read from a single sample in a study of blood T cell repertoires in COVID-19. Using immunoSEQ multiplex PCR, the repertoire was profiled, and TCRdb retains in-frame clones only, with some absent. This sample has 170,000 or so clones, with about four fifths found just once. The source material was peripheral blood. The receptors here all came from a man between 65 and 85 years old with active or convalescent COVID-19. Each CDR3 is given with its conserved first and last residue. D genes are given only for firm matches. Rows give clone size only sometimes, using once, few, many, or a class for an expanded clone.

D gene: TRBD1; clone size: few; V gene: TRBV19; J gene: TRBJ1-2; CDR3 protein: CASSIWTGGHYGYTF; CDR3 DNA: TGTGCCAGTAGTATCTGGACAGGGGGCCACTATGGCTACACCTTC
D gene: TRBD1; clone size: few; V gene: TRBV9; J gene: TRBJ1-2; CDR3 protein: CASSVGGGDYGYTF; CDR3 DNA: TGTGCCAGCAGCGTAGGAGGGGGCGACTATGGCTACACCTTC
D gene: NA; clone size: NA; V gene: TRBV2; J gene: TRBJ1-2; CDR3 protein: CASNLTPGDGYTF; CDR3 DNA: TGTGCCAGCAATCTGACACCAGGCGATGGCTACACCTTC
D gene: NA; clone size: NA; V gene: TRBV18; J gene: TRBJ1-5; CDR3 protein: CASSPAREENQPQHF; CDR3 DNA: TGTGCCAGCTCACCAGCCAGGGAGGAAAATCAGCCCCAGCATTTT
D gene: NA; clone size: NA; V gene: TRBV21-1; J gene: TRBJ2-2; CDR3 protein: CASSKKRGGHVLTGELFF; CDR3 DNA: TGTGCCAGCAGCAAAAAGAGGGGAGGGCACGTCCTCACCGGGGAGCTGTTTTTT
D gene: NA; clone size: NA; V gene: TRBV30; J gene: TRBJ1-1; CDR3 protein: CAWSRTANTEAFF; CDR3 DNA: TGTGCCTGGAGTAGGACAGCCAACACTGAAGCTTTCTTT
D gene: TRBD2; clone size: once; V gene: TRBV5-1; J gene: TRBJ2-1; CDR3 protein: CASSLSASGGRGEQFF; CDR3 DNA: TGCGCCAGCAGCTTGTCGGCCAGCGGGGGGCGGGGTGAGCAGTTCTTC
D gene: NA; clone size: once; V gene: TRBV19; J gene: TRBJ2-3; CDR3 protein: CATTEGGTDTQYF; CDR3 DNA: TGTGCCACCACGGAGGGAGGCACAGATACGCAGTATTTT
D gene: TRBD2; clone size: few; V gene: TRBV28; J gene: TRBJ2-3; CDR3 protein: CATVGGSTDTQYF; CDR3 DNA: TGTGCCACGGTGGGGGGGAGCACAGATACGCAGTATTTT
D gene: NA; clone size: once; V gene: TRBV30; J gene: TRBJ1-2; CDR3 protein: CACLNYGYTF; CDR3 DNA: TGTGCCTGCCTGAACTATGGCTACACCTTC
D gene: NA; clone size: few; V gene: TRBV5-1; J gene: TRBJ2-7; CDR3 protein: CASSSQGADSYEQYF; CDR3 DNA: TGCGCCAGCAGCTCACAGGGTGCGGACTCCTACGAGCAGTACTTC
D gene: NA; clone size: NA; V gene: TRBV4-1; J gene: TRBJ1-2; CDR3 protein: CASSQVTGMGGYTF; CDR3 DNA: TGCGCCAGCAGCCAAGTGACGGGGATGGGGGGCTACACCTTC
D gene: NA; clone size: NA; V gene: TRBV2; J gene: TRBJ1-2; CDR3 protein: CASRGGADYGYTF; CDR3 DNA: TGTGCCAGCAGGGGAGGGGCCGACTATGGCTACACCTTC
D gene: TRBD2; clone size: NA; V gene: TRBV4-1; J gene: TRBJ2-1; CDR3 protein: CASSQLKIAGGTQLVWNEQFF; CDR3 DNA: TGCGCCAGCAGCCAATTAAAGATAGCGGGAGGAACCCAACTTGTTTGGAATGAGCAGTTCTTC
D gene: TRBD2; clone size: NA; V gene: TRBV5-4; J gene: TRBJ2-1; CDR3 protein: CASSYPLRGGAYEQFF; CDR3 DNA: TGTGCCAGCAGCTACCCCCTTCGCGGGGGGGCGTATGAGCAGTTCTTC
D gene: TRBD2; clone size: NA; V gene: TRBV18; J gene: TRBJ2-3; CDR3 protein: CASSYTSGSTDTQYF; CDR3 DNA: TGTGCCAGCTCATATACTAGCGGGAGCACAGATACGCAGTATTTT
D gene: NA; clone size: NA; V gene: TRBV12-3/TRBV12-4; J gene: TRBJ2-1; CDR3 protein: CASRESAYNEQFF; CDR3 DNA: TGTGCCAGCCGGGAGTCCGCCTACAATGAGCAGTTCTTC
D gene: NA; clone size: NA; V gene: TRBV11-2; J gene: TRBJ2-2; CDR3 protein: CASSLASGNTGELFF; CDR3 DNA: TGTGCCAGCAGCTTAGCATCGGGTAACACCGGGGAGCTGTTTTTT
D gene: NA; clone size: once; V gene: TRBV10-3; J gene: TRBJ2-1; CDR3 protein: CAIRDSGDLSHEQFF; CDR3 DNA: TGTGCCATCAGGGACTCAGGGGACCTGTCCCATGAGCAGTTCTTC
D gene: TRBD1; clone size: few; V gene: TRBV5-6; J gene: TRBJ1-1; CDR3 protein: CASSLRTGVKSEAFF; CDR3 DNA: TGTGCCAGCAGCTTAAGGACAGGGGTTAAATCTGAAGCTTTCTTT
D gene: NA; clone size: few; V gene: TRBV5-1; J gene: TRBJ2-7; CDR3 protein: CASSSQAEAYEQYF; CDR3 DNA: TGCGCCAGCAGCTCGCAAGCGGAAGCCTACGAGCAGTACTTC
D gene: NA; clone size: once; V gene: TRBV7-2; J gene: TRBJ1-2; CDR3 protein: CASSLALSGGYGYTF; CDR3 DNA: TGTGCCAGCAGCTTAGCGCTTAGTGGTGGCTATGGCTACACCTTC
D gene: TRBD2; clone size: NA; V gene: TRBV30; J gene: TRBJ2-1; CDR3 protein: CAWAGGGVEQFF; CDR3 DNA: TGTGCCTGGGCCGGGGGAGGGGTCGAGCAGTTCTTC
D gene: NA; clone size: NA; V gene: TRBV3-1/TRBV3-2; J gene: TRBJ2-5; CDR3 protein: CASSPQGVISGQETQYF; CDR3 DNA: TGTGCCAGCAGCCCCCAGGGCGTCATATCAGGCCAAGAGACCCAGTACTTC
D gene: NA; clone size: NA; V gene: TRBV7-8; J gene: TRBJ2-2; CDR3 protein: CASGEPNTGELFF; CDR3 DNA: TGTGCCAGCGGGGAGCCTAACACCGGGGAGCTGTTTTTT
D gene: TRBD2; clone size: NA; V gene: TRBV10-3; J gene: TRBJ2-1; CDR3 protein: CAIRHGGNEQFF; CDR3 DNA: TGTGCCATCAGGCACGGGGGGAATGAGCAGTTCTTC
D gene: TRBD2; clone size: NA; V gene: TRBV5-6; J gene: TRBJ2-3; CDR3 protein: CASSLSGGTTDTQYF; CDR3 DNA: TGTGCCAGCAGCTTGAGCGGGGGTACGACAGATACGCAGTATTTT
D gene: TRBD1; clone size: NA; V gene: TRBV28; J gene: TRBJ2-7; CDR3 protein: CASSPPDRVGSEQYF; CDR3 DNA: TGTGCCAGCAGTCCTCCCGACAGGGTGGGGTCCGAGCAGTACTTC
D gene: TRBD1; clone size: NA; V gene: TRBV6-1; J gene: TRBJ1-6; CDR3 protein: CASSAGTGGAYSPLHF; CDR3 DNA: TGTGCCAGCAGTGCCGGGACAGGGGGCGCTTATTCACCCCTCCACTTT
D gene: TRBD1; clone size: NA; V gene: TRBV6-1; J gene: TRBJ1-4; CDR3 protein: CASSDRDSAFEKLFF; CDR3 DNA: TGTGCCAGCAGTGACCGGGACAGTGCCTTTGAAAAACTGTTTTTT
D gene: TRBD1; clone size: few; V gene: TRBV12-5; J gene: TRBJ2-1; CDR3 protein: CASGLGTTGGRDEQFF; CDR3 DNA: TGTGCTAGTGGTTTGGGGACGACAGGGGGGCGCGATGAGCAGTTCTTC
D gene: TRBD1; clone size: NA; V gene: TRBV11-3; J gene: TRBJ2-7; CDR3 protein: CASSLGGTGAPREQYF; CDR3 DNA: TGTGCCAGCAGCTTAGGGGGGACAGGGGCCCCCCGCGAGCAGTACTTC
D gene: NA; clone size: NA; V gene: TRBV29-1; J gene: TRBJ2-7; CDR3 protein: CSARVASYEQYF; CDR3 DNA: TGCAGCGCCAGGGTTGCCTCCTACGAGCAGTACTTC
D gene: NA; clone size: NA; V gene: TRBV19; J gene: TRBJ1-3; CDR3 protein: CASSRYGSGGNTIYF; CDR3 DNA: TGTGCCAGTAGCCGTTACGGGAGCGGGGGAAACACCATATATTTT
D gene: NA; clone size: few; V gene: TRBV6-1; J gene: TRBJ1-6; CDR3 protein: CASSEGPAGSPLHF; CDR3 DNA: TGTGCCAGCAGTGAGGGACCGGCGGGATCACCCCTCCACTTT
D gene: NA; clone size: once; V gene: TRBV24-1; J gene: TRBJ1-2; CDR3 protein: CATSDPTVNYGYTF; CDR3 DNA: TGTGCCACCAGTGACCCGACAGTTAACTATGGCTACACCTTC
D gene: NA; clone size: once; V gene: TRBV4-3; J gene: TRBJ1-5; CDR3 protein: CASSQDTGISQPQHF; CDR3 DNA: TGCGCCAGCAGCCAGGACACAGGGATTTCGCAGCCCCAGCATTTT
D gene: NA; clone size: NA; V gene: TRBV21-1; J gene: TRBJ2-7; CDR3 protein: CASIAPLTYEQYF; CDR3 DNA: TGTGCCAGCATAGCCCCCTTGACCTACGAGCAGTACTTC
D gene: TRBD1; clone size: once; V gene: TRBV7-2; J gene: TRBJ2-5; CDR3 protein: CASSPRRGPQETQYF; CDR3 DNA: TGTGCCAGCAGCCCCCGCAGGGGGCCTCAAGAGACCCAGTACTTC
D gene: TRBD1; clone size: NA; V gene: TRBV3-1/TRBV3-2; J gene: TRBJ1-1; CDR3 protein: CASSQDRGFAFF; CDR3 DNA: TGTGCCAGCAGCCAAGACAGGGGGTTTGCTTTCTTT
D gene: NA; clone size: NA; V gene: TRBV6-1; J gene: TRBJ2-5; CDR3 protein: CASSEGTNQETQYF; CDR3 DNA: TGTGCCAGCAGTGAAGGGACTAACCAAGAGACCCAGTACTTC
D gene: NA; clone size: once; V gene: TRBV13; J gene: TRBJ2-1; CDR3 protein: CATSRSQGLFYEQFF; CDR3 DNA: TGTGCCACTTCTCGTAGCCAGGGTCTTTTCTATGAGCAGTTCTTC
D gene: TRBD2; clone size: NA; V gene: TRBV28; J gene: TRBJ2-1; CDR3 protein: CASSLIAGGPGEQFF; CDR3 DNA: TGTGCCAGCAGTTTAATCGCGGGAGGGCCCGGTGAGCAGTTCTTC
D gene: NA; clone size: NA; V gene: TRBV7-9; J gene: TRBJ1-5; CDR3 protein: CASDSDSQPQHF; CDR3 DNA: TGTGCCAGCGACAGCGATTCCCAGCCCCAGCATTTT
D gene: TRBD1; clone size: NA; V gene: TRBV9; J gene: TRBJ1-2; CDR3 protein: CASSVGQTGGYTF; CDR3 DNA: TGTGCCAGCAGCGTGGGACAGACAGGTGGCTACACCTTC
D gene: NA; clone size: NA; V gene: TRBV19; J gene: TRBJ1-1; CDR3 protein: CASSIYAGALAFF; CDR3 DNA: TGTGCCAGTAGTATCTATGCAGGGGCGTTGGCTTTCTTT
D gene: NA; clone size: NA; V gene: TRBV4-3; J gene: TRBJ1-2; CDR3 protein: CASSQVPGIGVYGYTF; CDR3 DNA: TGCGCCAGCAGCCAAGTCCCGGGGATTGGAGTCTATGGCTACACCTTC
D gene: TRBD1; clone size: once; V gene: TRBV6-2/TRBV6-3; J gene: TRBJ1-4; CDR3 protein: CASSQGQVGNEKLFF; CDR3 DNA: TGTGCCAGCAGCCAAGGACAGGTCGGGAACGAAAAACTGTTTTTT
D gene: NA; clone size: NA; V gene: TRBV28; J gene: TRBJ1-1; CDR3 protein: CASSTPRPDTEAFF; CDR3 DNA: TGTGCCAGCAGTACTCCCCGTCCGGACACTGAAGCTTTCTTT
D gene: NA; clone size: NA; V gene: TRBV4-2; J gene: TRBJ2-7; CDR3 protein: CASSQYSGPDGEQYF; CDR3 DNA: TGTGCCAGCAGCCAATACTCAGGCCCGGATGGGGAGCAGTACTTC
D gene: TRBD1; clone size: NA; V gene: TRBV9; J gene: TRBJ1-1; CDR3 protein: CASSVVEGAFTEAFF; CDR3 DNA: TGTGCCAGCAGCGTTGTGGAGGGGGCGTTCACTGAAGCTTTCTTT
D gene: TRBD1; clone size: few; V gene: TRBV5-1; J gene: TRBJ1-2; CDR3 protein: CASSLGPAGQASVGYGYTF; CDR3 DNA: TGCGCCAGCAGCTTGGGGCCGGCGGGACAGGCGTCAGTCGGCTATGGCTACACCTTC
D gene: TRBD2; clone size: once; V gene: TRBV18; J gene: TRBJ2-2; CDR3 protein: CATLSGGASGELFF; CDR3 DNA: TGTGCCACCCTTAGCGGGGGGGCCTCCGGGGAGCTGTTTTTT
D gene: NA; clone size: NA; V gene: TRBV18; J gene: TRBJ1-4; CDR3 protein: CASSPAGEEKLFF; CDR3 DNA: TGTGCCAGCTCACCGGCAGGGGAAGAAAAACTGTTTTTT
D gene: NA; clone size: NA; V gene: TRBV6-1; J gene: TRBJ2-1; CDR3 protein: CASSEAAHHEQFF; CDR3 DNA: TGTGCCAGCAGTGAAGCGGCCCATCATGAGCAGTTCTTC
D gene: NA; clone size: once; V gene: TRBV27; J gene: TRBJ2-1; CDR3 protein: CASSSGGGEQFF; CDR3 DNA: TGTGCCAGCAGTTCAGGGGGAGGCGAGCAGTTCTTC